A selection of T cell receptor beta chains follows, all from one sample in a study of CD8+ T cells in alopecia areata. This table comes from immunoSEQ multiplex PCR, and its TCRdb copy is limited to in-frame clones, with some not included. The data show 150,000 to 200,000 clones, approximately 60% seen once. Sample: CD4+ T cells sorted from blood. These receptors all stem from a human donor in good health. Both conserved end residues are part of each CDR3. Each record gives: clone size, V gene, D gene, J gene, CDR3 length, CDR3 DNA, CDR3 protein. The D gene is left open where the match is weak. Some rows have no size entry. The others give once, few or many, or a class for an expanded clone.

>few|TRBV29-1|NA|TRBJ2-1|14
TGCAGCGTCGCGAAAAGGCGGGAAATTAATGAGCAGTTCTTC
CSVAKRREINEQFF
>NA|TRBV29-1|NA|TRBJ2-1|14
TGCAGCGTTGATTTGGGTCTTGGGGGCAATGAGCAGTTCTTC
CSVDLGLGGNEQFF
>few|TRBV7-2|NA|TRBJ1-5|13
TGTGCCAGCAGCAGGCTCGGCAATCAGCCCCAGCATTTT
CASSRLGNQPQHF
>many|TRBV7-8|NA|TRBJ2-1|16
TGTGCCAGCAGCTTATTCGGCAGCAGCTCCTACAATGAGCAGTTCTTC
CASSLFGSSSYNEQFF
>once|TRBV11-2|NA|TRBJ1-2|14
TGTGCCAGCAGCCCGTCCGGACGGAGCTATGGCTACACCTTC
CASSPSGRSYGYTF
>NA|TRBV13|NA|TRBJ2-7|13
TGTGCCAGCAGCTTCACCGGGACTTCCGAGCAGTACTTC
CASSFTGTSEQYF
>NA|TRBV27|NA|TRBJ1-5|13
TGTGCCAGCAGGACGGGGAACAATCAGCCCCAGCATTTT
CASRTGNNQPQHF
>NA|TRBV9|TRBD1|TRBJ2-1|15
TGTGCCAGCAGCGTAGAGGGGACAGGGTTGAATGAGCAGTTCTTC
CASSVEGTGLNEQFF
>once|TRBV29-1|TRBD1|TRBJ2-7|13
TGCAGCGTTAGGGGACAGGCCCCCTACGAGCAGTACTTC
CSVRGQAPYEQYF
>few|TRBV19|NA|TRBJ1-1|14
TGTGCCAGTAGTATCCCAGGGGTAGACACTGAAGCTTTCTTT
CASSIPGVDTEAFF
>NA|TRBV10-3|TRBD1|TRBJ1-1|18
TGTGCCATCAGTGAGGCGCCGGGACAGGGACTCCTCGGGACTGAAGCTTTCTTT
CAISEAPGQGLLGTEAFF
>few|TRBV28|NA|TRBJ1-5|12
TGTGCCAGCGAAAAAAGCAATCAGCCCCAGCATTTT
CASEKSNQPQHF
>NA|TRBV9|TRBD1|TRBJ2-7|14
TGCGCCAGCAGCCCAGGGACAGGGGTCTACGAGCAGTACTTC
CASSPGTGVYEQYF
>NA|TRBV29-1|NA|TRBJ2-1|13
TGCAGCGTCCAATCCTTTAGCGGTAATGAGCAGTTCTTC
CSVQSFSGNEQFF
>NA|TRBV7-2|TRBD1|TRBJ1-2|19
TGTGCCAGCAGCTTGGCATTCCAGGGGGCGCTTTTTGACTACTATGGCTACACCTTC
CASSLAFQGALFDYYGYTF
>NA|TRBV2|TRBD1|TRBJ1-1|14
TGTGCCAGCAGTGGCCGGACAGGGAGCACTGAAGCTTTCTTT
CASSGRTGSTEAFF
>NA|TRBV4-2|NA|TRBJ1-5|13
TGTGCCAGCAGCCAACAGACAGAAGAGCCCCAGCATTTT
CASSQQTEEPQHF
>NA|TRBV5-6|NA|TRBJ1-2|14
TGTGCCAGCAGCCCGAAGGAAGGGATCTATGGCTACACCTTC
CASSPKEGIYGYTF
>NA|TRBV29-1|NA|TRBJ2-1|14
TGCAGCGTCCAAGGAGGGTTCTCCTACAATGAGCAGTTCTTC
CSVQGGFSYNEQFF
>NA|TRBV12-5|TRBD2|TRBJ2-1|15
TGTGCTAGTGGTTCTAGCGGGAGGCCATACAATGAGCAGTTCTTC
CASGSSGRPYNEQFF
>NA|TRBV27|TRBD1|TRBJ2-7|13
TGTGCCAGCAGGAGGGACAGGGGGTACGAGCAGTACTTC
CASRRDRGYEQYF
>NA|TRBV5-4|TRBD2|TRBJ2-5|16
TGTGCCAGCAGCTCCAACGGACTAGCGGGAGTAGAGACCCAGTACTTC
CASSSNGLAGVETQYF
>NA|TRBV28|TRBD1|TRBJ1-2|13
TGTGCCAGCAGGGAGACAGGGACGGGTGGCTACACCTTC
CASRETGTGGYTF
>NA|TRBV10-3|NA|TRBJ2-5|12
TGTGCCATGGCGGACAGCCAAGAGACCCAGTACTTC
CAMADSQETQYF
>NA|TRBV7-9|NA|TRBJ2-7|14
TGTGCCAGCAGCTCTCGAGCAGGGTTCTACGAGCAGTACTTC
CASSSRAGFYEQYF
>NA|TRBV29-1|NA|TRBJ1-5|13
TGCAGCGTTCGTAAAGGTTACAATCAGCCCCAGCATTTT
CSVRKGYNQPQHF
>NA|TRBV30|NA|TRBJ1-1|14
TGTGCCTGGAGAGAGGGCCCCGGGCGGACTGAAGCTTTCTTT
CAWREGPGRTEAFF
>NA|TRBV27|TRBD2|TRBJ2-3|16
TGTGCCAGCAGTCCATCCTCAGCGGGAAGCCTCGATACGCAGTATTTT
CASSPSSAGSLDTQYF
>NA|TRBV7-9|NA|TRBJ1-5|14
TGTGCCAGCAGCCTAGCAGGGGGCAATCAGCCCCAGCATTTT
CASSLAGGNQPQHF
>NA|TRBV4-2|NA|TRBJ1-1|14
TGTGCCAGCAGCCAAGATGACATTGCCGCTGAAGCTTTCTTT
CASSQDDIAAEAFF
>few|TRBV5-1|TRBD2|TRBJ2-7|15
TGCGCCAGCAGCACCGCCGGCGGGGGCTCCTACGAGCAGTACTTC
CASSTAGGGSYEQYF
>few|TRBV29-1|TRBD1|TRBJ2-3|14
TGCAGCGTTGACCCAGGACAGGGCACAGATACGCAGTATTTT
CSVDPGQGTDTQYF
>NA|TRBV5-4|TRBD1|TRBJ1-2|15
TGTGCCAGCAGCCACTTACAGGGGACATCAAATGGCTACACCTTC
CASSHLQGTSNGYTF